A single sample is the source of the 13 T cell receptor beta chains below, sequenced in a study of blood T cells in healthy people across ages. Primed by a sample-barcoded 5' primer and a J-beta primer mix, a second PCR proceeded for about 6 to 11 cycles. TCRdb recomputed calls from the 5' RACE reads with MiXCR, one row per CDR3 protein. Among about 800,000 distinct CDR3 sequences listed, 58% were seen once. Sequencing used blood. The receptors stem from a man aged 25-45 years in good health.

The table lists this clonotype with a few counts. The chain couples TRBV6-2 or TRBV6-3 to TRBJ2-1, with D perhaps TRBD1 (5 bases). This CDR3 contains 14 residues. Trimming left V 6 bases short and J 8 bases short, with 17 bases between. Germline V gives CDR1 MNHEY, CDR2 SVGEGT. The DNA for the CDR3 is TGTGCCAGCAGGTCGCCCAGGGAAAAGTATGAGCAGTTCTTC. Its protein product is CASRSPREKYEQFF.

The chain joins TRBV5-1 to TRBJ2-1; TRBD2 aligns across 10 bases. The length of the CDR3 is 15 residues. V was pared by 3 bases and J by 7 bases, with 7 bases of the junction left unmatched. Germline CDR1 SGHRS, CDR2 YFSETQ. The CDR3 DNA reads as TGCGCCAGCAGCTACTCTAGCGGGAGTGTTAATGAGCAGTTCTTC. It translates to CASSYSSGSVNEQFF.

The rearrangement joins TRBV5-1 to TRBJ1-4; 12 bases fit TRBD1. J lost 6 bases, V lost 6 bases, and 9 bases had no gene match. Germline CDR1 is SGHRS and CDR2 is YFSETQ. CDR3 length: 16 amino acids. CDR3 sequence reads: CASKTGQGAVDEKLFF. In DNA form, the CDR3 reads TGCGCCAGCAAGACGGGACAGGGGGCCGTGGATGAAAAACTGTTTTTT.

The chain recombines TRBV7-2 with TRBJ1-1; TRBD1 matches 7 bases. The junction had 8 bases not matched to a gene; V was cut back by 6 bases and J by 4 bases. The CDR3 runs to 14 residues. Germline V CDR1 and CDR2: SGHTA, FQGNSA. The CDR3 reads CASSARQGGTEAFF. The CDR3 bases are TGTGCCAGCAGTGCCCGACAGGGTGGCACTGAAGCTTTCTTT.

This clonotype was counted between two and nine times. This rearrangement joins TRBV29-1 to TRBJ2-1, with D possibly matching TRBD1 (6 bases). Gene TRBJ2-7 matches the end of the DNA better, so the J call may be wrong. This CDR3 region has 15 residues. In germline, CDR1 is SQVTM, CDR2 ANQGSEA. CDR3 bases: TGCAGCGTTGTCAGGGGTCAGGTGGAATACAATGAGCAGTACTTC. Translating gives CSVVRGQVEYNEQYF.

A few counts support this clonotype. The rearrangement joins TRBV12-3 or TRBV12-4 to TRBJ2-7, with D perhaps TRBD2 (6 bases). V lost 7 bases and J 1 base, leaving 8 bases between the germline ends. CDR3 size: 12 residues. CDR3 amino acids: CASTEGSYEQYF. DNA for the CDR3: TGTGCCAGCACGGAGGGGTCCTACGAGCAGTACTTC.

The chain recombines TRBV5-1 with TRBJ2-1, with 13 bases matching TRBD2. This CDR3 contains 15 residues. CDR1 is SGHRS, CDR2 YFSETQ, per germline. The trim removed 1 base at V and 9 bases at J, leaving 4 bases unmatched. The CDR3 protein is CASSLRTSGGAEQFF. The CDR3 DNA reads TGCGCCAGCAGCTTGAGGACTAGCGGGGGAGCTGAGCAGTTCTTC.

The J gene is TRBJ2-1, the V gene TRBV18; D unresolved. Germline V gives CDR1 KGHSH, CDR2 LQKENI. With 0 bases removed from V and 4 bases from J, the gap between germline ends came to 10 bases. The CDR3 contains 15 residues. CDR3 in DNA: TGTGCCAGCTCACCACCCTCCGTAGGATACAATGAGCAGTTCTTC. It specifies CASSPPSVGYNEQFF.

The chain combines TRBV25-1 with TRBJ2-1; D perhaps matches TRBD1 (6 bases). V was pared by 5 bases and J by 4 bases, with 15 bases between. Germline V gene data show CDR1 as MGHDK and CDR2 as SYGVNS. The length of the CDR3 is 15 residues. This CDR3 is CASSSIDRSYNEQFF. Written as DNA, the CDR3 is TGTGCCAGCAGTTCGATCGACAGGTCTTACAATGAGCAGTTCTTC.

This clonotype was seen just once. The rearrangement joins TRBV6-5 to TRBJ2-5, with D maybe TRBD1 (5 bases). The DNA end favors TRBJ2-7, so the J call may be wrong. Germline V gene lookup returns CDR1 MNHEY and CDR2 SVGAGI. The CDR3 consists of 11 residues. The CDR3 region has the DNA TGTGCCAGCATCTCAGGGTCCGAGCAGTACTTC. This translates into CASISGSEQYF.

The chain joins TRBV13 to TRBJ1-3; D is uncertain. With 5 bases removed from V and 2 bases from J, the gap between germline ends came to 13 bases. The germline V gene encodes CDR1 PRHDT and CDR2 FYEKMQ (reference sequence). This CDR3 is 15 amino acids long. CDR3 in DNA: TGTGCCAGCAGCCCCGGCCCTGGGGCTGGAAACACCATATATTTT. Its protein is CASSPGPGAGNTIYF.

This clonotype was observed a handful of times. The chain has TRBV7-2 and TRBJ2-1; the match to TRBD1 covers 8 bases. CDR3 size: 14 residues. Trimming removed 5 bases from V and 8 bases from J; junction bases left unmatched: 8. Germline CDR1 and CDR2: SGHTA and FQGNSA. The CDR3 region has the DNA TGTGCCAGCAGCGGGACAGGAGGAAGGCATGAGCAGTTCTTC. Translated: CASSGTGGRHEQFF.

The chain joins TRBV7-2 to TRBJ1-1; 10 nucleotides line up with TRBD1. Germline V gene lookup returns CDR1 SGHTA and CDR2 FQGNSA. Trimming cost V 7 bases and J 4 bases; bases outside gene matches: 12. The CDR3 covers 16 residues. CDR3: CASTPGTGVGSTEAFF. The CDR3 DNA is TGTGCCAGCACCCCCGGGACAGGGGTCGGAAGCACTGAAGCTTTCTTT.